A selection of T cell receptor beta chains follows, all from one sample in a study of blood T cells in healthy people across ages. TCRdb independently ran MiXCR on the 5' RACE reads; one entry per CDR3 protein. The table has under 950,000 distinct CDR3 sequences, 22% seen once. Material: blood. These receptors all stem from a man between 65 and 79 years old in good health. Each CDR3 is given with its conserved first and last residue. The D gene is left open where the match is weak. The listing skips clone size in some rows; elsewhere it reads once, few, many or a size class.

V	J	D	size	DNA	CDR3
TRBV27	TRBJ2-1	TRBD2	few	TGTGCCAGCAGGGAAATAGCGGGAGTCGGTGAGCAGTTCTTC	CASREIAGVGEQFF
TRBV6-1	TRBJ2-3	NA	many	TGTGCCAGCAGTGAAGCTAGGAAGTTTACAGATACGCAGTATTTT	CASSEARKFTDTQYF
TRBV7-2	TRBJ2-3	NA	few	TGTGCCAGCAGCTTAGGGGCAGAATCTAGCACAGATACGCAGTATTTT	CASSLGAESSTDTQYF
TRBV12-3/TRBV12-4	TRBJ1-6	NA	few	TGTGCCAGCAGGCCCGACTATAATTCACCCCTCCACTTT	CASRPDYNSPLHF
TRBV7-8	TRBJ2-3	TRBD2	few	TGTGCCAGCAGGTTTCTAGCGGGAGTTGGCACAGATACGCAGTATTTT	CASRFLAGVGTDTQYF
TRBV7-9	TRBJ1-5	TRBD1	few	TGTGCCAGCAGCTTAGAGGAGGGGACAGGGGCTTACAATCAGCCCCAGCATTTT	CASSLEEGTGAYNQPQHF
TRBV2	TRBJ2-5	NA	NA	TGTGCCAGCAGTGGGCGGACCATCCAAGAGACCCAGTACTTC	CASSGRTIQETQYF
TRBV12-3/TRBV12-4	TRBJ1-2	TRBD1	NA	TGTGCCAGCAGCCGGGACAGGGGAAGTCTTGGCTACACCTTC	CASSRDRGSLGYTF
TRBV12-3/TRBV12-4	TRBJ2-5	TRBD1	NA	TGTGCCAGCAGTTCCACGAACGACAGGGGAAGAGAGACCCAGTACTTC	CASSSTNDRGRETQYF
TRBV29-1	TRBJ1-3	TRBD1	few	TGCAGCGCCAGACAGGGTACCGGAAACACCATATATTTT	CSARQGTGNTIYF
TRBV6-6	TRBJ2-3	NA	few	TGTGCCAGCAGTTATTTACAGGGATATGAAGATACGCAGTATTTT	CASSYLQGYEDTQYF
TRBV20-1	TRBJ2-1	TRBD1	NA	TGCAGTGCCCGCGGGACAGGGGGAAATGAGCAGTTCTTC	CSARGTGGNEQFF
TRBV7-2	TRBJ2-1	NA	NA	TGTGCCAGCAGCCCTAGGCCCACCAATGAGCAGTTCTTC	CASSPRPTNEQFF
TRBV20-1	TRBJ2-3	TRBD1	NA	TGCAGTGCCCAGACAGGGAGCACAGATACGCAGTATTTT	CSAQTGSTDTQYF
TRBV18	TRBJ2-1	NA	few	TGTGCCAGCTCTCGAACCATGGCAAATGAGCAGTTCTTC	CASSRTMANEQFF